A few counts support the clone carrying this T cell receptor (beta chain). The data were obtained in a study of T cells after yellow fever vaccination. TCRdb reprocessed the 5' RACE reads with MiXCR, giving one entry per CDR3 protein. The sample carries 310,000 or so distinct CDR3 sequences, about 3.5% recorded once. The sequencing used PBMCs, collected on the day of the yellow fever booster vaccination. The receptor was derived from a man aged 18-30 years who received the YFV17D yellow fever vaccine.

The chain's CDR3 is CASSLTRGLPYEQYF. In DNA, the CDR3 is TGTGCCAGCAGCTTAACGAGGGGGCTCCCCTACGAGCAGTACTTC. The chain joins TRBV7-6 to TRBJ2-7; 7 nucleotides agree with TRBD1. Germline assignment: CDR1 SGHVS and CDR2 FNYEAQ. The CDR3 consists of 15 residues. Trimming cost V 2 bases and J 2 bases; bases outside gene matches: 6.